The rows below give T cell receptor beta chains drawn from one sample of a study of shared clonotypes between healthy human individuals. Clones were sequenced by immunoSEQ multiplex PCR, and TCRdb holds only the in-frame ones, with some missing. Of 730,000 or so clones listed, about two thirds were seen once; the top ten hold 1.8%. Sequencing was done on a sample of memory CD4+ T cells sorted from blood. The origin of the receptors is a young woman in good health. Each CDR3 is given with its conserved first and last residue. A D gene is named only where the DNA matches it firmly. Size tells how often a clone was seen (once, few, many) or the class of an expanded clone, and some rows leave it out.

abundance,j_gene,v_gene,d_gene,CDR3nt,CDR3aa
few,TRBJ2-7,TRBV6-6,-,TGTGCCAGCAAACCCGTTTCAACCCACGAGCAGTACTTC,CASKPVSTHEQYF
-,TRBJ2-1,TRBV6-1,-,TGTGCCAGCAGTGAAAGTTGGCCCCCGGGGACGTCTACCTACAATGAGCAGTTCTTC,CASSESWPPGTSTYNEQFF
-,TRBJ2-7,TRBV27,-,TGTGCCAGCAGTCCCCAATGGGGTAAGGACGAGCAGTACTTC,CASSPQWGKDEQYF
-,TRBJ2-7,TRBV5-5,-,TGTGCCAGCACACAGGGTCTCGGTGCGTACGAGCAGTACTTC,CASTQGLGAYEQYF
-,TRBJ1-5,TRBV25-1,TRBD1,TGTGCCAGTAATGCCGGGACAGGGTTCCAGCCCCAGCATTTT,CASNAGTGFQPQHF
once,TRBJ2-5,TRBV7-9,TRBD1,TGTGCCAGCAGCCCGGACAGGGGGACGACGGAGACCCAGTACTTC,CASSPDRGTTETQYF
-,TRBJ2-6,TRBV9,-,TGTGCCAGCAGCGAACGTTCTTCAGGTTCTGGGGCCAACGTCCTGACTTTC,CASSERSSGSGANVLTF
-,TRBJ2-2,TRBV4-1,-,TGCGCCAGCAGTCTAGGGCCTTCCTCGGGCGGGGAGCTGTTTTTT,CASSLGPSSGGELFF
-,TRBJ1-1,TRBV21-1,-,TGTGCCAGCGGACTAAAATCGCAGTCTGGGGACACTGAAGCTTTCTTT,CASGLKSQSGDTEAFF
once,TRBJ2-7,TRBV11-2,-,TGTGCCAGCAGCTTAGATCTGGGTAGGGGGCGCGGGAAGCAGTACTTC,CASSLDLGRGRGKQYF
-,TRBJ1-1,TRBV5-4,-,TGTGCCAGCAGCAGAGACAGTAAGAACACTGAAGCTTTCTTT,CASSRDSKNTEAFF
-,TRBJ1-4,TRBV18,TRBD1,TGTGCCAGCTCATCGAGCGGACAGGGAAAAAAACTGTTTTTT,CASSSSGQGKKLFF
-,TRBJ1-3,TRBV19,-,TGTGCCAGTAGGAACCCCGCGGCGGGAAACACCATATATTTT,CASRNPAAGNTIYF
few,TRBJ1-1,TRBV5-1,-,TGCGCCAGCAGCACCAACACTGAAGCTTTCTTT,CASSTNTEAFF
-,TRBJ2-1,TRBV5-1,-,TGCGCCAGCAGCTACGACTCCGTGGCGGAGGAGCAGTTCTTC,CASSYDSVAEEQFF
-,TRBJ1-2,TRBV28,-,TGTGCCAGCAGTTTTTCGGGGGGAGAGAACTATGGCTACACCTTC,CASSFSGGENYGYTF
few,TRBJ1-6,TRBV6-5,-,TGTGCCAGCACTGGTGGGTCAGTTTCACCCCTCCACTTT,CASTGGSVSPLHF
-,TRBJ2-3,TRBV5-6,-,TGTGCCAGCAGCTTGTCCGGGGGAGATACGCAGTATTTT,CASSLSGGDTQYF
many,TRBJ2-3,TRBV29-1,TRBD2,TGCAGCGTTGGGCCCGCTAGCGGTGCTAGCACAGATACGCAGTATTTT,CSVGPASGASTDTQYF
-,TRBJ2-2,TRBV5-1,TRBD2,TGCGCCAGCAGCTCCTGGGGGGGAACGAACACCGGGGAGCTGTTTTTT,CASSSWGGTNTGELFF
few,TRBJ1-1,TRBV18,TRBD1,TGTGCCAGCTCACCGAACAGGGGGCCGAACACTGAAGCTTTCTTT,CASSPNRGPNTEAFF
-,TRBJ1-1,TRBV28,-,TGTGCCAGCAGTTTGGACAGCAACACTGAAGCTTTCTTT,CASSLDSNTEAFF
-,TRBJ1-2,TRBV28,TRBD1,TGTGCCAGCAGTGTACCGCAGGGGGTAGGCTACACCTTC,CASSVPQGVGYTF
-,TRBJ2-3,TRBV27,-,TGTGCCAGCAGTCGTCCGGGACACAGGCTCACAAGAGATACGCAGTATTTT,CASSRPGHRLTRDTQYF
once,TRBJ2-1,TRBV6-4,TRBD2,TGTGCCAGCAGTGCCGCAAGCGGGAGTTATAATGAGCAGTTCTTC,CASSAASGSYNEQFF
-,TRBJ2-7,TRBV27,TRBD2,TGTGCCAGCAGTTCACCTAGCGGAGGGTGGGAAGAGCAGTACTTC,CASSSPSGGWEEQYF
once,TRBJ2-7,TRBV5-6,-,TGTGCCAGCAGCTTGGGTCGGGGGTACTTC,CASSLGRGYF
-,TRBJ1-3,TRBV6-6,-,TGTGCCAGCAGTTACTACCACTCTGGAAACACCATATATTTT,CASSYYHSGNTIYF
once,TRBJ2-1,TRBV5-1,TRBD2,TGCGCCAGCAGCTCCACCCGACTAGCCAGTGAGCAGTTCTTC,CASSSTRLASEQFF
-,TRBJ1-5,TRBV5-8,-,TGTGCCAGCAGCTTTCTCCCTACAGGTATCAGCAATCAGCCCCAGCATTTT,CASSFLPTGISNQPQHF
-,TRBJ2-3,TRBV2,TRBD2,TGTGCCAGCAGTGTGTCGGGTAGCGGGACAATAGATACGCAGTATTTT,CASSVSGSGTIDTQYF
-,TRBJ1-1,TRBV7-9,TRBD1,TGTGCCAGCAGCGCCACAGGGGAGGCGAACACTGAAGCTTTCTTT,CASSATGEANTEAFF
-,TRBJ1-1,TRBV5-1,TRBD1,TGCGCCAGCAGCTCCCGACAGGGGGGATCAGGGACTGAAGCTTTCTTT,CASSSRQGGSGTEAFF
-,TRBJ2-2,TRBV11-1,-,TGTGCCAGCAGCTGGTCCGACTCTGCCACCGGGGAGCTGTTTTTT,CASSWSDSATGELFF
-,TRBJ1-1,TRBV27,-,TGTGCCAGCAGTTTATCAGGGGACAAAGACGGAAGAAAAGCTTTCTTT,CASSLSGDKDGRKAFF
few,TRBJ1-5,TRBV6-1,-,TGTGCCAGCAGTGATATGGGGCGTCAGCATTTT,CASSDMGRQHF
once,TRBJ2-5,TRBV6-4,TRBD2,TGTGCCAGCAGTGACTCCGAAAGTACCCGACTAGCGGGGGAAGAGACCCAGTACTTC,CASSDSESTRLAGEETQYF
-,TRBJ2-7,TRBV7-9,-,TGTGCCAGCAGCTTATCCCACTCCTACGAGCAGTACTTC,CASSLSHSYEQYF
-,TRBJ1-2,TRBV6-1,-,TGTGCCAGCAGTGAGGCGAACTATGGCTACACCTTC,CASSEANYGYTF
-,TRBJ2-7,TRBV29-1,TRBD1,TGCAGCGTTCGACAGGGGGCCGTTTCCTACGAGCAGTACTTC,CSVRQGAVSYEQYF
once,TRBJ2-6,TRBV4-1,-,TGCGCCAGCAGCAAGGGACGGAGAGTCTCTGGGGCCAACGTCCTGACTTTC,CASSKGRRVSGANVLTF
-,TRBJ1-3,TRBV29-1,-,TGCAGCGTGGAAACAGGGATCTCTGGAAACACCATATATTTT,CSVETGISGNTIYF
few,TRBJ2-7,TRBV6-6,TRBD1,TGTGCCAGCAGTACCGGGACAGGGCTCAACGAGCAGTACTTC,CASSTGTGLNEQYF
-,TRBJ2-7,TRBV18,TRBD1,TGTGCCAGCTCTCAGACAGGGGGCGAGCAGTACTTC,CASSQTGGEQYF
-,TRBJ2-1,TRBV11-2,TRBD2,TGTGCCAGCAGCCCAAGCGGGAATATAGGAAATGAGCAGTTCTTC,CASSPSGNIGNEQFF
-,TRBJ2-7,TRBV28,-,TGTGCCAGCAGTTTATCTGAGCGGCTCCTAAGTTCCGAGCAGTACTTC,CASSLSERLLSSEQYF
-,TRBJ2-5,TRBV18,-,TGTGCCAGCTCAACTCGGGAGTACCAAGAGACCCAGTACTTC,CASSTREYQETQYF
-,TRBJ2-1,TRBV29-1,-,TGCAGCGCCGCTTTGAACAATGAGCAGTTCTTC,CSAALNNEQFF
-,TRBJ2-1,TRBV7-2,-,TGTGCCAGCAGCTTAGAGTGGGGAAACAATGAGCAGTTCTTC,CASSLEWGNNEQFF
-,TRBJ1-2,TRBV7-9,-,TGTGCCAGTACCTCGGTTGGGAACTATGGCTACACCTTC,CASTSVGNYGYTF
once,TRBJ2-1,TRBV7-2,TRBD1,TGTGCCAGCAGCCGTAGGGACAGGGTATACAATGAGCAGTTCTTC,CASSRRDRVYNEQFF
-,TRBJ1-1,TRBV7-9,-,TGTGCCAGCAGCTTAGATTCCCGGGGCACTGAAGCTTTCTTT,CASSLDSRGTEAFF
-,TRBJ1-2,TRBV19,-,TGTGCCAAAAAGGTGGGGTATGGCTACACCTTC,CAKKVGYGYTF